A single sample gave rise to the 10 T cell receptor beta chains below, sequenced in a study of PD-1 blockade in classical Hodgkin lymphoma. Clones were read by immunoSEQ multiplex PCR, and TCRdb kept only the in-frame ones, dropping some. The repertoire holds approximately 84,000 clones, with 89% as singletons. With no exception, relapse followed autologous stem cell transplantation in all patients, and brentuximab vedotin exposure varied. Sample: peripheral blood mononuclear cells (PBMCs), taken at baseline. These receptors were taken from a human donor with classical Hodgkin lymphoma.

This clone has a handful of counts. The chain has TRBV18 and TRBJ2-6; D remains unclear. V lost 3 bases and J lost 0, with 6 bases in between. Germline V gene sequence: CDR1 KGHSH, CDR2 LQKENI. The CDR3 sequence is 15 residues long. The CDR3: CASSPELSGANVLTF. Here the CDR3 DNA reads TGTGCCAGCTCACCGGAGCTCTCTGGGGCCAACGTCCTGACTTTC.

The chain links TRBV6-5 to TRBJ1-1, with a tentative D call TRBD1 (6 bases). Germline loops: CDR1 MNHEY, CDR2 SVGAGI. The CDR3 contains 12 residues. V shed 6 bases and J shed 5 bases, with 10 bases lying between them. In nucleotides, the CDR3 is TGTGCCAGCAGGAAGGGGGATACTGAAGCTTTCTTT. It is translated as CASRKGDTEAFF.

This sequence joins TRBV6-5 and TRBJ1-1; perhaps TRBD1 as D (5 bases). Per germline, CDR1 MNHEY and CDR2 SVGAGI. Trimming left V 5 bases short and J 1 base short, with 11 bases between. The CDR3 loop spans 14 amino acids. The CDR3 is CASSQEQENTEAFF. DNA of the CDR3: TGTGCCAGCAGTCAGGAACAGGAGAACACTGAAGCTTTCTTT.

The genes are TRBV28 and TRBJ2-1, with no clear D. Trimming pared 7 bases from V and 0 bases from J, leaving 13 bases between. Germline values: CDR1 MDHEN, CDR2 SYDVKM. This CDR3 has 15 amino acids. CDR3 nucleotide sequence: TGTGCCAGCATTCCCCCGTTGAGCTCCTACAATGAGCAGTTCTTC. Its protein is CASIPPLSSYNEQFF.

CDR3 protein: CASGSGLQYF. CDR3 bases: TGTGCCAGCGGATCGGGCCTCCAGTACTTC. V and J are TRBV19 and TRBJ2-5, with unresolved D. V shed 9 bases and J shed 10 bases, with 12 bases lying between them. In germline, CDR1 is LNHDA, CDR2 SQIVND (reference sequence). The CDR3 runs to 10 residues.

The J gene is TRBJ2-3, the V gene TRBV7-9; no firm D call. CDR3 length: 16 residues. V was shortened by 0 bases and J by 2 bases, with 12 bases between the two germline ends. CDR1 is SEHNR and CDR2 is FQNEAQ in the germline V gene (reference sequence). The chain's CDR3 is CASSLAAGQTTDTQYF. DNA of the CDR3: TGTGCCAGCAGCTTAGCGGCTGGGCAAACCACAGATACGCAGTATTTT. The full variable domain, completed using reference TRBV7-9 and TRBJ2-3, is DTGVSQNPRHKITKRGQNVTFRCDPISEHNRLYWYRQTLGQGPEFLTYFQNEAQLEKSRLLSDRFSAERPKGSFSTLEIQRTEQGDSAMYLCASSLAAGQTTDTQYFGPGTRLTVL.

The V gene is TRBV2, the J gene TRBJ2-5; TRBD1 is a possible D gene (5 bases). CDR3 length: 14 residues. The V gene lost 2 bases and the J gene lost 10 bases, with 17 bases spanning the gap. CDR1 is SNHLY, CDR2 FYNNEI, per germline. The CDR3 sequence is CASSERGTLLVQYF. The DNA of the CDR3 is TGTGCCAGCAGTGAAAGGGGCACACTTCTAGTCCAGTACTTC.

The chain recombines TRBV5-6 with TRBJ1-1; tentatively, D is TRBD1 (5 bases). Germline CDR1 SGHDT, CDR2 YYEEEE. This CDR3 has 14 residues. The V and J ends lost 2 bases and 6 bases respectively, with 14 bases between them. The CDR3: CASSFVTAPPEAFF. CDR3 in DNA: TGTGCCAGCAGCTTCGTGACAGCCCCCCCTGAAGCTTTCTTT. Supplemented by reference TRBV5-6 and TRBJ1-1, the full variable domain reads DAGVTQSPTHLIKTRGQQVTLRCSPKSGHDTVSWYQQALGQGPQFIFQYYEEEERQRGNFPDRFSGHQFPNYSSELNVNALLLGDSALYLCASSFVTAPPEAFFGQGTRLTVV.

The chain recombines TRBV28 with TRBJ2-1; 7 bases agree with TRBD1. Per germline, CDR1 MDHEN and CDR2 SYDVKM. J was trimmed by 1 base and V by 6 bases; bases with no gene match: 6. The CDR3 contains 15 residues. This CDR3 reads CASRHDRVSYNEQFF. The CDR3 region has the DNA TGTGCCAGCAGACACGACAGGGTATCCTACAATGAGCAGTTCTTC.

The rearrangement uses TRBV9 and TRBJ2-7; no firm D call. V gave up 0 bases and J gave up 0 bases, with 10 bases separating them. Germline assignment: CDR1 SGDLS and CDR2 YYNGEE. The CDR3 has 15 residues. The CDR3 here is CASSVDGSSSYEQYF. The CDR3 DNA follows: TGTGCCAGCAGCGTAGACGGTTCTAGCTCCTACGAGCAGTACTTC.